One T cell receptor (beta chain) is described in this entry. The data were taken from a study of blood T cell repertoires in COVID-19. The protocol was immunoSEQ multiplex PCR, while the TCRdb copy is restricted to in-frame clones and leaves out a portion. The data show a few hundred thousand clones, around 89% seen once. The CDR3 is 11 residues long. Germline CDR1 reads SEHNR; CDR2 reads FQNEAQ (reference sequence). Between the trimmed V and J ends, which lost 8 bases and 6 bases, there was a span of 10 bases. Specimen: PBMCs or T cells enriched from blood (not recorded which). J is TRBJ1-2 and V is TRBV7-9, with D hard to call. The TCR comes from a young man who had recovered from COVID-19. The CDR3, as DNA: TGTGCCAGCGTACAGCCGGATGGCTACACCTTC. Residues: CASVQPDGYTF.